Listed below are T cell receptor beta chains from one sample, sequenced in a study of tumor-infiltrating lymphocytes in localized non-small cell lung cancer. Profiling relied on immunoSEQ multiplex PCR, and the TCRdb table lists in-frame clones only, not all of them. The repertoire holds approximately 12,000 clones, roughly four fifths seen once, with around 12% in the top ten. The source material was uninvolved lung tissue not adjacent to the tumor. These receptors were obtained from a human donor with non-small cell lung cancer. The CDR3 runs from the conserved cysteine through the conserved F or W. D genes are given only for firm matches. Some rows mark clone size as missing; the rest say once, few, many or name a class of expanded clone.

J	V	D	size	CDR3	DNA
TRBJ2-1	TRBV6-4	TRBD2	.	CASVGTSGYSPQFF	TGTGCCAGTGTCGGGACTAGCGGATATAGCCCGCAGTTCTTC
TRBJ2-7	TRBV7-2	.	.	CASSALYEQYF	TGTGCCAGCAGCGCTCTTTACGAGCAGTACTTC
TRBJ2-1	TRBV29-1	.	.	CSVARYTGKVAYNEQFF	TGCAGCGTTGCGAGATATACAGGGAAGGTTGCCTACAATGAGCAGTTCTTC
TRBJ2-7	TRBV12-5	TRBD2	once	CASGHTSGYEQYF	TGTGCTAGTGGTCATACTAGCGGTTACGAGCAGTACTTC
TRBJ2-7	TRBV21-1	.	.	CASRKRWFHYEQYF	TGTGCCAGCAGGAAAAGGTGGTTTCACTACGAGCAGTACTTC
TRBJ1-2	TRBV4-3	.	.	CASSQDGRTDYGYTF	TGCGCCAGCAGCCAAGATGGCAGAACGGATTATGGCTACACCTTC
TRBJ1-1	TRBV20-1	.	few	CSARRREEAFF	TGCAGTGCTAGACGGCGGGAAGAAGCTTTCTTT
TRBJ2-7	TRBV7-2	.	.	CASSPPRGGEQYF	TGTGCCAGCAGCCCCCCCAGGGGCGGTGAGCAGTACTTC
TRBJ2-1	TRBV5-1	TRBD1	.	CASSPPGTGAYNEQFF	TGCGCCAGCAGCCCACCCGGGACAGGGGCGTACAATGAGCAGTTCTTC
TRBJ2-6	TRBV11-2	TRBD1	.	CASSPPGQVFVWANVLTF	TGTGCCAGCAGCCCGCCGGGACAGGTCTTTGTATGGGCCAACGTCCTGACTTTC
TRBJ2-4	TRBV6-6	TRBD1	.	CASRRDSENIQYF	TGTGCCAGCCGAAGGGACAGCGAAAACATTCAGTACTTC
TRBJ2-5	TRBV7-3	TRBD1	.	CASSLTGQGAETQYF	TGTGCCAGCAGCTTAACGGGACAGGGGGCTGAGACCCAGTACTTC
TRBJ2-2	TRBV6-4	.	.	CASSTQGGLTGELFF	TGTGCCAGCAGTACCCAGGGGGGCCTCACCGGGGAGCTGTTTTTT
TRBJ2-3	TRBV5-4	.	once	CASSLEVETDTQYF	TGTGCCAGCAGCTTGGAGGTCGAAACAGATACGCAGTATTTT
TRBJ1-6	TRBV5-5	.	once	CASSLYSQQNSPLHF	TGTGCCAGCAGCTTATACAGCCAGCAAAATTCACCCCTCCACTTT
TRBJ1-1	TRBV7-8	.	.	CASSWGTRVFGATEAFF	TGTGCCAGCAGCTGGGGAACCAGGGTTTTTGGAGCCACTGAAGCTTTCTTT
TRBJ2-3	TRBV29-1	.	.	CSVEVTDTQYF	TGCAGCGTTGAGGTGACAGATACGCAGTATTTT
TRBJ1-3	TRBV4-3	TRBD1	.	CASSAGTGASGNTIYF	TGCGCCAGCAGCGCCGGGACAGGGGCCTCTGGAAACACCATATATTTT
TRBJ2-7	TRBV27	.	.	CASSVAGPHYEQYF	TGTGCCAGCAGCGTAGCCGGGCCGCACTACGAGCAGTACTTC
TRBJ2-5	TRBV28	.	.	CASSLGGTYQETQYF	TGTGCCAGCAGTCTAGGAGGAACTTACCAAGAGACCCAGTACTTC
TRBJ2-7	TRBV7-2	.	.	CASSLGSQGRYEQYF	TGTGCCAGCAGCTTAGGGTCCCAGGGAAGGTACGAGCAGTACTTC
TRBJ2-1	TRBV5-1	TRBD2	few	CASKGLGDYNEQFF	TGCGCCAGTAAGGGACTAGGGGACTACAATGAGCAGTTCTTC
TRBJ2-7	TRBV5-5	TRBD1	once	CASSIVWGRGPSYEQYF	TGTGCCAGCAGCATTGTTTGGGGCAGGGGGCCCTCCTACGAGCAGTACTTC
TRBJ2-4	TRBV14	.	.	CASSQTSGLDIQYF	TGTGCCAGCAGCCAGACTAGTGGGCTGGACATTCAGTACTTC
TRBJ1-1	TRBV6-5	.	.	CASEPGTEAFF	TGTGCCAGCGAACCGGGCACTGAAGCTTTCTTT
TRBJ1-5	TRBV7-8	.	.	CASSARDMGWPQHF	TGTGCCAGCAGCGCACGGGACATGGGATGGCCCCAGCATTTT
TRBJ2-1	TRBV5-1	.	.	CASSLKQPSSYNEQFF	TGCGCCAGCAGCTTGAAACAACCGAGCTCCTACAATGAGCAGTTCTTC
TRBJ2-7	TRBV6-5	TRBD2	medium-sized	CASSYSGGGYEQYF	TGTGCCAGCAGTTATAGCGGGGGAGGCTACGAGCAGTACTTC
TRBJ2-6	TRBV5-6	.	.	CASSSTGPGANVLTF	TGTGCCAGCAGCTCAACAGGGCCTGGGGCCAACGTCCTGACTTTC